The clone carrying this TCR beta chain was seen ten or more times. Its antigen is not identified. The sample belongs to a study of spatial heterogeneity in lung cancer. Study at large: Matched bulk RNA-seq yielded a T cell module score, and TCR transcript counts in tumor regions correlated strongly with that score.

Time point reported: sample taken at primary tumor resection. Tumor, nontumor lung or frozen PBMC supplied whole RNA that was sequenced unsorted. Study-level results: Tracking of tumor mutation counts was seen in expanded intratumoral alpha and beta TCR counts.

Carried by each TCR cDNA molecule was a unique molecular identifier. A single record per CDR3 protein comes from TCRdb applying MiXCR to the 5' RACE reads. Of 10,000 or so distinct CDR3 sequences listed, 7.5% to 9.5% were seen once; the top ten hold approximately 19%. The sequence was obtained from a male donor with early-stage non-small cell lung cancer. Sequenced material: lung tumor tissue, taken at surgery.

Written as DNA, the CDR3 is TGCGCCAGCAGCTCTACTAGCGGGAGGCTAGGGGGCTACAATGAGCAGTTCTTC. Protein: CASSSTSGRLGGYNEQFF. The rearrangement joins TRBV5-1 to TRBJ2-1; 12 nucleotides agree with TRBD2. The trim removed 3 bases at V and 3 bases at J, leaving 10 bases unmatched. The length of the CDR3 is 18 residues. Germline CDR1 and CDR2: SGHRS and YFSETQ.